The text below deals with one T cell receptor beta chain. The antigen remains undetermined. This sample was taken from a study of T cells in Graves' hyperthyroidism and ophthalmopathy. Study-wide results and caveats: Peripheral blood also featured most of the thyroid clonotypes expanded above 0.001. Ophthalmopathy and stable hyperthyroidism were separated by a 13 V-J model. Prediction of ophthalmopathy progression came a median approximately 6 months pre-onset.

TCR beta CDR3 regions were amplified from RNA transcripts. HTBI primers were used for first-round RT-PCR of the TCR CDR3. MiXCR, run by TCRdb on the multiplex PCR reads, gives a single entry per CDR3 protein. The data show approximately 690,000 distinct CDR3 sequences, 14% seen once. The CDR3 length is 17 residues. Germline CDR1 is SEHNR and CDR2 is FQNEAQ (reference sequence). V was clipped by 0 bases and J by 2 bases, with 13 bases between them. The chain links TRBV7-9 to TRBJ2-2; D gene unclear. This TCR was recovered from a woman aged 45 to 65 with Graves' ophthalmopathy. The sample was blood. CDR3 in DNA: TGTGCCAGCAGCTTAGCAGTCGGGCCCTCTAACACCGGGGAGCTGTTTTTT. Its protein product is CASSLAVGPSNTGELFF.